Listed here are 18 T cell receptor beta chains from one sample, sequenced in a study of Ad26.COV2.S vaccination and SARS-CoV-2 variants. Profiling relied on immunoSEQ multiplex PCR, and the TCRdb table lists in-frame clones only, not all of them. The sample comprises some 190,000 clones, 87% of which are singletons, and approximately 6% rests with the top ten. The input for sequencing was peripheral blood, taken after recovery from COVID-19. The receptors shown here come from a human donor who had recovered from COVID-19.

CDR3 in amino acids: CASSAKGDSSSGTEAFF. The DNA for the CDR3 is TGTGCCAGCAGCGCAAAAGGGGACTCTTCCTCAGGCACTGAAGCTTTCTTT. This rearrangement joins TRBV7-3 to TRBJ1-1, with TRBD1 as a possible D gene (5 bases). The germline V and J ends were trimmed by 5 bases and 4 bases, with 23 bases remaining between them. There are 17 residues in the CDR3. Germline V gene data show CDR1 as SGHTA and CDR2 as FQGTGA.

The chain is built from TRBV27 and TRBJ1-1; the D gene is possibly TRBD1 (6 bases). The CDR3 has 14 amino acids. Germline CDR1 reads MNHEY; CDR2 reads SMNVEV (reference sequence). With 8 bases removed from V and 6 bases from J, the gap between germline ends came to 19 bases. CDR3 in DNA: TGTGCCAGCTCGCTTAGACAGGCCAACGCTGAAGCTTTCTTT. This translates into CASSLRQANAEAFF.

The chain uses TRBV2 and TRBJ1-5; D is perhaps TRBD1 (5 bases). The CDR3 extends over 13 amino acids. V was clipped by 9 bases and J by 11 bases, with 20 bases between them. Germline V gene sequence: CDR1 SNHLY, CDR2 FYNNEI. The CDR3 protein is CASMEGWGSAQHF. The CDR3 DNA follows: TGTGCCAGTATGGAGGGGTGGGGATCAGCCCAGCATTTT.

The chain uses TRBV30 and TRBJ1-3; no definite D call. This CDR3 spans 11 amino acids. Trimming took 2 bases from V and 4 from J, leaving 3 bases between them. Germline-derived CDR1 and CDR2 are GTSNPN and SVGIG (reference sequence). CDR3 nucleotide sequence: TGTGCCTGGAGTATAGGAAACACCATATATTTT. This sequence encodes CAWSIGNTIYF. Drawing the rest from reference TRBV30 and TRBJ1-3, the complete variable domain is SQTIHQWPATLVQPVGSPLSLECTVEGTSNPNLYWYRQAAGRGLQLLFYSVGIGQISSEVPQNLSASRPQDRQFILSSKKLLLSDSGFYLCAWSIGNTIYFGEGSWLTVV.

This sequence joins TRBV7-9 and TRBJ2-5, with D possibly matching TRBD1 (5 bases). The CDR3 loop spans 11 amino acids. The germline V gene encodes CDR1 SEHNR and CDR2 FQNEAQ (reference sequence). V was cut by 8 bases and J by 1 base, with 5 bases left in between. As DNA, the CDR3 is TGTGCCAGCGGGGCCCAAGAGACCCAGTACTTC. Its protein is CASGAQETQYF.

Concerning this clone itself: Compared with germline, one end of the junction differs, possibly owing to a read error. The same CDR3 is also encoded by other DNA sequences in this sample. The chain couples TRBV29-1 to TRBJ1-1; 12 nucleotides align to TRBD1. The germline V gene has CDR1 SQVTM and CDR2 ANQGSEA. This CDR3 comprises 15 residues. CDR3 sequence reads: CSVGGQGAVSTEAFF. DNA for the CDR3: TGCAGCGTTGGGGGACAGGGGGCAGTGAGCACTGAAGCCTTCTTT.

This sequence joins TRBV4-1 and TRBJ2-4; D is undetermined. V was pared by 1 base and J by 5 bases, with 9 bases between. Germline lookup yields CDR1 MGHRA and CDR2 YSYEKL. The CDR3 runs to 14 residues. The CDR3 region is CASSQGLNENIQYF. The CDR3 nucleotides read TGCGCCAGCAGCCAAGGACTTAACGAAAACATTCAGTACTTC.

The chain joins TRBV7-9 to TRBJ1-4, with 7 bases identical to TRBD1. After removal of 0 bases from V and 6 bases from J, the junction contained 1 base not matched to a gene. The CDR3 runs to 14 residues. Germline assignment: CDR1 SEHNR and CDR2 FQNEAQ (reference sequence). CDR3 nucleotides: TGTGCCAGCAGCTTAGCCGGGACAGATGAAAAACTGTTTTTT. Residues: CASSLAGTDEKLFF.

The chain is built from TRBV7-3 and TRBJ1-6; the D gene is possibly TRBD1 (5 bases). The CDR3 contains 17 residues. V was cut by 6 bases and J by 3 bases, with 18 bases left in between. The V gene's germline CDR1 is SGHTA and CDR2 FQGTGA. The CDR3 is CASSRTPSWGYNSPLHF. The CDR3 region has the DNA TGTGCCAGCAGTCGGACACCTTCATGGGGCTATAATTCACCCCTCCACTTT. The full variable domain, its missing parts supplied by reference TRBV7-3 and TRBJ1-6, is GAGVSQTPSNKVTEKGKYVELRCDPISGHTALYWYRQSLGQGPEFLIYFQGTGAADDSGLPNDRFFAVRPEGSVSTLKIQRTERGDSAVYLCASSRTPSWGYNSPLHFGNGTRLTVT.

On this clone: Different DNA sequences within this sample yield the same CDR3. The V call is TRBV3-1 (or the pseudogene TRBV3-2), the J call TRBJ2-3; no definite D call. This CDR3 has 13 amino acids. Germline loops: CDR1 LGHDT, CDR2 YNNKEL (reference sequence). V lost 1 base and J 3 bases, leaving 5 bases between the germline ends. As DNA, the CDR3 is TGTGCCAGCAGCCAAGGGAGAACAGATACGCAGTATTTT. Its translation: CASSQGRTDTQYF.

The chain links TRBV11-3 to TRBJ1-1; unclear D gene. The CDR3 has 13 residues. Trimming pared 5 bases from V and 4 bases from J, leaving 11 bases between. Germline V gene lookup returns CDR1 SGHNT and CDR2 YENEEA. The CDR3 region has the DNA TGTGCCAGCAGCCGGGGAGGAGGCACTGAAGCTTTCTTT. Translated, it gives CASSRGGGTEAFF.

The gene calls are TRBV3-1 (or the pseudogene TRBV3-2) and TRBJ2-7; 8 nucleotides agree with TRBD2. This CDR3 spans 17 amino acids. V trimming: 4 bases; J trimming: 2 bases; junction bases outside the gene matches: 13. In germline, CDR1 is LGHDT, CDR2 YNNKEL (reference sequence). Here the CDR3 reads CASSPGAGDPGTYEQYF. CDR3 coding DNA: TGTGCCAGCAGCCCCGGAGCGGGGGATCCCGGGACCTACGAGCAGTACTTC.

The chain carries TRBV7-9 and TRBJ1-5; 7 bases are shared with TRBD1. The CDR3 is 14 amino acids. Germline CDR1 reads SEHNR; CDR2 reads FQNEAQ (reference sequence). The ends lost 0 bases at V and 5 bases at J; junction bases unmatched: 1. CDR3 in DNA: TGTGCCAGCAGCTTAGCGGGACAGTATCAGCCCCAGCATTTT. It is translated as CASSLAGQYQPQHF.

The genes are TRBV29-1 and TRBJ2-1, with 8 bases identical to TRBD1. J was trimmed by 9 bases and V by 3 bases; bases with no gene match: 10. Germline V gives CDR1 SQVTM, CDR2 ANQGSEA. The CDR3 contains 14 residues. The CDR3 reads CSVEWQGAEGEQFF. CDR3 bases: TGCAGCGTTGAGTGGCAGGGGGCGGAAGGTGAGCAGTTCTTC.

The chain employs TRBV3-1 (or the pseudogene TRBV3-2) and TRBJ1-5; weak D call: TRBD1 (5 bases). The CDR3 has 17 residues. Looked up from germline, CDR1 is LGHDT and CDR2 is YNNKEL (reference sequence). The V and J ends lost 1 base and 6 bases respectively, with 19 bases between them. CDR3 protein: CASSQGLNSGRGQPQHF. CDR3 nucleotides: TGTGCCAGCAGCCAAGGCCTAAACTCAGGGCGAGGTCAGCCCCAGCATTTT.

The rearrangement joins TRBV5-1 to TRBJ2-2, with TRBD1 identical over 8 bases. The ends lost 4 bases at V and 2 bases at J; junction bases unmatched: 4. Germline V gene lookup returns CDR1 SGHRS and CDR2 YFSETQ. The CDR3 runs to 15 residues. CDR3: CASSTGQGNTGELFF. In DNA, the CDR3 is TGCGCCAGCAGCACCGGACAGGGTAACACCGGGGAGCTGTTTTTT.

The genes are TRBV6-5 and TRBJ2-2, with a weak D call TRBD1 (6 bases). CDR3 length: 13 amino acids. V was trimmed by 11 bases and J by 2 bases, leaving 12 bases between them. The germline V gene encodes CDR1 MNHEY and CDR2 SVGAGI. Written as DNA, the CDR3 is TGTGCCTCCGCGGACAGCAACACCGGGGAGCTGTTTTTT. Amino acids: CASADSNTGELFF.

J is TRBJ2-5 and V is TRBV5-4, with D possibly TRBD2 on 6 matching bases. The CDR3 is 13 amino acids. V lost 4 bases and J 1 base, leaving 8 bases between the germline ends. Looked up from germline, CDR1 is SGHNT and CDR2 is YYREEE (reference sequence). Here the CDR3 reads CASSPGLQETQYF. In DNA, the CDR3 is TGTGCCAGCAGCCCGGGACTCCAAGAGACCCAGTACTTC. Complete variable domain (other parts from reference TRBV5-4 and TRBJ2-5): ETGVTQSPTHLIKTRGQQVTLRCSSQSGHNTVSWYQQALGQGPQFIFQYYREEENGRGNFPPRFSGLQFPNYSSELNVNALELDDSALYLCASSPGLQETQYFGPGTRLLVL.